The clone carrying this T cell receptor beta chain is judged medium-sized (0.01 to 0.1%). Its matching antigen is unknown. Blood genomic DNA input for TRB amplification was roughly 230-550 ng. This CDR3 comprises 13 residues. V was pared by 4 bases and J by 3 bases, with 2 bases of the junction left unmatched. Per germline, CDR1 SQVTM and CDR2 ANQGSEA. This record belongs to a study of T and B cells in COVID-19 patients. Study as a whole: Blood was sampled from COVID-19 patients who were either actively infected or recovered.

BIOMED2 TRB-A/B primer pools were used in multiplex TRB PCR. TCRdb re-called the multiplex PCR reads through MiXCR, storing one row per CDR3 protein. The sample yields fewer than 8,500 distinct CDR3 sequences, 30% to 35% seen once. Study-wide results and caveats: Patients with COVID-19 reportedly showed strongly skewed T cell receptor beta variable and joining gene usage. Sorted SARS-CoV-2-responsive or tetramer+ T cells and CD4+, regulatory and CD8+ subsets were not yet sequenced.

Material: blood. The V call is TRBV29-1, the J call TRBJ1-2; TRBD1 agrees at 10 bases. The TCR sequence derives from a human donor with active COVID-19. The CDR3 sequence: CSVGDRGYYGYTF. Here the CDR3 DNA reads TGCAGCGTTGGGGACAGGGGATACTATGGCTACACCTTC.